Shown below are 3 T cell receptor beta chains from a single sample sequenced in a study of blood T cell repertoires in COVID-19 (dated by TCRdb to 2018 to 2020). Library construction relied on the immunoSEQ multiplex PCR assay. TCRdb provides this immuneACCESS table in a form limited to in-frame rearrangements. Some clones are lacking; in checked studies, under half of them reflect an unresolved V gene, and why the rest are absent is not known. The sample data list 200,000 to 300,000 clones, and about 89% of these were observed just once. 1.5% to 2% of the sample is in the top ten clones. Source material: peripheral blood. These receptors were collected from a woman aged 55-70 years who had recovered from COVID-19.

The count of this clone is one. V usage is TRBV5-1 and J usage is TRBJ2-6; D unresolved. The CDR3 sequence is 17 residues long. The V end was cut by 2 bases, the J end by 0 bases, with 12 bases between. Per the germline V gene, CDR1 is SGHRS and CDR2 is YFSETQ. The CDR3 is CASSFLQANSGANVLTF. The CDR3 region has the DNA TGCGCCAGCAGCTTTCTCCAGGCCAACTCTGGGGCCAACGTCCTGACTTTC.

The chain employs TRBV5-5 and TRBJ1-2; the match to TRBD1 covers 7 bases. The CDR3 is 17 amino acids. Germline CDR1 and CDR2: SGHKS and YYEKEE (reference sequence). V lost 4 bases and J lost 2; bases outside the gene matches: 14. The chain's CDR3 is CASSQNTGAAQNYGYTF. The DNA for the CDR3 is TGTGCCAGCAGCCAAAATACAGGGGCGGCACAAAACTATGGCTACACCTTC.

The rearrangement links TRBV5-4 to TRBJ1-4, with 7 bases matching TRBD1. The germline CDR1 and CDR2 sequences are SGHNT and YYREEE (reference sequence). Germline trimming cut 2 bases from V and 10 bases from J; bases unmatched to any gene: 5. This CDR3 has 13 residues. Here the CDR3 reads CASSFTGAGKLFF. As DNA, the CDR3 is TGTGCCAGCAGCTTCACAGGGGCGGGAAAACTGTTTTTT.